A single sample is the source of the 11 T cell receptor beta chains below, sequenced in a study of Graves' ophthalmopathy and Graves' hyperthyroidism. Using RNA transcripts, the TCR beta CDR3 regions were amplified. HTBI primers were employed in first-round RT-PCR, then a second-round multiplex PCR followed. From the multiplex PCR reads, TCRdb called clonotypes with MiXCR, one entry per CDR3 protein. The sample shows approximately 1.2 million distinct CDR3 sequences, roughly 35% of them seen only once. The sequenced sample was peripheral blood or thyroid tissue (not recorded which). The receptors stem from an adult man with Graves' hyperthyroidism.

The rearrangement uses TRBV29-1 and TRBJ2-6, with 7 bases aligning to TRBD2. Germline CDR1 and CDR2: SQVTM and ANQGSEA. Trimming took 7 bases from V and 19 from J; bases not matched to a gene: 10. The CDR3 extends over 10 amino acids. CDR3 region: CSANMGEGTF. CDR3 DNA: TGCAGCGCCAATATGGGGGAGGGAACTTTC.

The sample holds a few counts of this clonotype. The V call is TRBV19, the J call TRBJ2-7; 7 nucleotides align to TRBD2. The J segment lost 0 bases and the V segment lost 2 bases, leaving 1 base of the junction unmatched. The CDR3 sequence is 14 residues long. Germline V CDR1 and CDR2: LNHDA, SQIVND (reference sequence). DNA of the CDR3: TGTGCCAGTAGTATATCTAGCGGCTCCTACGAGCAGTACTTC. It yields the protein CASSISSGSYEQYF.

V gene TRBV19 combines with J gene TRBJ1-5; 8 bases fit TRBD1. J was trimmed by 5 bases and V by 8 bases; bases with no gene match: 11. The germline V gene has CDR1 LNHDA and CDR2 SQIVND (reference sequence). This CDR3 is built from 15 residues. The CDR3: CASGDRLAGHQPQHF. Written as DNA, the CDR3 is TGTGCCAGTGGGGACAGGCTAGCGGGACATCAGCCCCAGCATTTT.

In this sample, this clonotype turned up many times. The chain joins TRBV6-2 or TRBV6-3 to TRBJ1-1; TRBD1 matches 7 bases. The CDR3 has 14 residues. Germline CDR1 is MNHEY and CDR2 is SVGEGT. J lost 5 bases, V lost 3 bases, and 6 bases had no gene match. CDR3 nucleotide sequence: TGTGCCAGCAGTTATTCCCCAGGGGGAACTGAAGCTTTCTTT. Its protein is CASSYSPGGTEAFF.

The chain recombines TRBV25-1 with TRBJ1-2, with D tentatively TRBD1 (6 bases). In germline, CDR1 is MGHDK, CDR2 SYGVNS. The CDR3 is 14 amino acids. Trimming took off 5 bases at V and 2 bases at J, with 12 bases between the two ends. CDR3 amino acids: CASSSTTGNYGYTF. The CDR3, as DNA: TGTGCCAGCAGTTCGACGACAGGAAACTATGGCTACACCTTC.

At least ten counts were recorded for this clonotype. The chain joins TRBV29-1 to TRBJ2-7; TRBD2 is a possible D gene (6 bases). The CDR3 consists of 12 residues. V was trimmed by 7 bases and J by 1 base, leaving 11 bases between them. The germline V gene encodes CDR1 SQVTM and CDR2 ANQGSEA. The CDR3 is CSGGDGSYEQYF. The DNA of the CDR3 is TGCAGCGGGGGGGACGGTTCCTACGAGCAGTACTTC.

CDR3 in DNA: TGTGCCAGCAGTTCAGGGGGGACGAACACCGGGGAGCTGTTTTTT. This sequence encodes CASSSGGTNTGELFF. V usage is TRBV11-2 and J usage is TRBJ2-2; D may be TRBD1 (7 bases). The CDR3 runs 15 residues. Trimming removed 6 bases from V and 0 bases from J, with 11 bases in between. The germline V gene encodes CDR1 SGHAT and CDR2 FQNNGV.

This clonotype was found many times. This chain connects TRBV11-2 to TRBJ2-7, with D tentatively TRBD2 (5 bases). The CDR3 is made up of 14 amino acids. Germline V gene sequence: CDR1 SGHAT, CDR2 FQNNGV. The V and J ends lost 3 bases and 2 bases respectively, with 11 bases between them. CDR3 DNA sequence: TGTGCCAGCAGCTTTGGCAGCGGAACCTACGAGCAGTACTTC. Translating gives CASSFGSGTYEQYF. The full variable domain, in which reference TRBV11-2 and TRBJ2-7 provide the parts outside the CDR3, is EAGVAQSPRYKIIEKRQSVAFWCNPISGHATLYWYQQILGQGPKLLIQFQNNGVVDDSQLPKDRFSAERLKGVDSTLKIQPAKLEDSAVYLCASSFGSGTYEQYFGPGTRLTVT.

Turning to this clonotype: This could be a read error, since a much larger clone is one nucleotide away. The chain is built from TRBV12-3 or TRBV12-4 and TRBJ1-4; D gene uncertain. V shed 10 bases and J shed 8 bases, with 17 bases lying between them. The CDR3 covers 13 residues. The CDR3 DNA is TGTGCCATCACCTTGACAAGCCGAGAAAAACTGTTTTTT. Translation gives CAITLTSREKLFF.

This chain links TRBV6-1 with TRBJ2-7; D may match TRBD1 or TRBD2 (6 bases each). The CDR3 is 13 residues long. The germline V gene encodes CDR1 MNHNS and CDR2 SASEGT. Trimming stripped 11 bases from V and 3 bases from J, with 17 bases between. The CDR3 DNA reads as TGTGCCGGGGGGCGTCAGGGATTCTACGAGCAGTACTTC. Amino acid sequence: CAGGRQGFYEQYF.

This clonotype was seen many times. The V and J genes are TRBV29-1 and TRBJ1-2; D not certain. Germline V lookup: CDR1 SQVTM, CDR2 ANQGSEA. V lost 8 bases to trimming and J lost 5 bases, with 18 bases between them. The CDR3 sequence is 13 residues long. The DNA of the CDR3 is TGCAGCACCTGGACGGATATGAAGTATGGCTACACCTTC. Translating gives CSTWTDMKYGYTF.